The rows below give T cell receptor beta chains drawn from one sample of a study of cytomegalovirus exposure and HLA in healthy donors. Profiling relied on immunoSEQ multiplex PCR, and the TCRdb table lists in-frame clones only, not all of them. Of about 120,000 clones in the sample, 60% to 80% were seen once. The source material was PBMCs. These receptors originate from a male donor in good health and CMV-seronegative. The CDR3 runs from the conserved cysteine through the conserved F or W. The order of the fields is V gene, J gene, D gene, clone size, CDR3 DNA, CDR3 protein. D genes are given only for firm matches. Size is stated for part of the rows, as once, few or many counts, or as a class when the clone is expanded.

V: TRBV30
J: TRBJ2-1
D: TRBD2
size: NA
DNA: TGTGCCTGGGGGTCGGACAGCAATAGCGGGAGATCCTACAATGAGCAGTTCTTC
CDR3: CAWGSDSNSGRSYNEQFF

V: TRBV2
J: TRBJ1-6
D: NA
size: NA
DNA: TGTGCCAGCAGTGTTGACTTGCTCCCCAATTCACCCCTCCACTTT
CDR3: CASSVDLLPNSPLHF

V: TRBV6-5
J: TRBJ1-5
D: NA
size: NA
DNA: TGTGCCAGCAGTAGGAGTAGCAATCAGCCCCAGCATTTT
CDR3: CASSRSSNQPQHF

V: TRBV2
J: TRBJ2-3
D: TRBD2
size: few
DNA: TGTGCCAGCAGACACACTAGCGGGGGATATAGCACAGATACGCAGTATTTT
CDR3: CASRHTSGGYSTDTQYF

V: TRBV5-1
J: TRBJ2-3
D: NA
size: few
DNA: TGCGCCAGCAGCTTATCCAGGTTTGCAGATACGCAGTATTTT
CDR3: CASSLSRFADTQYF

V: TRBV15
J: TRBJ2-1
D: NA
size: NA
DNA: TGTGCCACCAGCAGAGACACTCCCTTCCGGACAGTGACCTACAATGAGCAGTTCTTC
CDR3: CATSRDTPFRTVTYNEQFF

V: TRBV7-9
J: TRBJ2-5
D: TRBD1
size: NA
DNA: TGTGCCAGCAGCTTTATCAGGGACAGCTACTTGGAGACCCAGTACTTC
CDR3: CASSFIRDSYLETQYF

V: TRBV7-3
J: TRBJ2-7
D: NA
size: NA
DNA: TGTGCCAGCAGCGAGGAGAAAGGACAGAGACCCTACGAGCAGTACTTC
CDR3: CASSEEKGQRPYEQYF

V: TRBV7-2
J: TRBJ1-1
D: NA
size: NA
DNA: TGTGCCAGCAGCTTAGGTAGGACACTGAACACTGAAGCTTTCTTT
CDR3: CASSLGRTLNTEAFF

V: TRBV19
J: TRBJ2-1
D: TRBD2
size: NA
DNA: TGTGCCAGTAGGGGGACTAGCGGAGGGCGGGGACTTTACAATGAGCAGTTCTTC
CDR3: CASRGTSGGRGLYNEQFF

V: TRBV4-2
J: TRBJ2-5
D: TRBD2
size: NA
DNA: TGTGCCAGCAGCCGGGAGGGCGTAGAAGAGACCCAGTACTTC
CDR3: CASSREGVEETQYF

V: TRBV19
J: TRBJ1-5
D: NA
size: NA
DNA: TGTGCCAGTAGTATAGTCGGCAGGATTAGCAATCAGCCCCAGCATTTT
CDR3: CASSIVGRISNQPQHF

V: TRBV28
J: TRBJ1-2
D: TRBD1
size: once
DNA: TGTGCCAGCAGTGCGCAGGGGGCTGGCTACACCTTC
CDR3: CASSAQGAGYTF

V: TRBV6-5
J: TRBJ2-4
D: NA
size: NA
DNA: TGTGCCAGCAGCTCCCTGGGGAGAGCCAAAAACATTCAGTACTTC
CDR3: CASSSLGRAKNIQYF

V: TRBV7-9
J: TRBJ1-2
D: NA
size: once
DNA: TGTGCCAGCAGCCCATACTCTTCGACGCAAAACGGGTATGGCTACACCTTC
CDR3: CASSPYSSTQNGYGYTF

V: TRBV5-6
J: TRBJ1-5
D: NA
size: once
DNA: TGTGCCAGCAGCGGCCGGACAGCACCCGGGCCCCAGCATTTT
CDR3: CASSGRTAPGPQHF

V: TRBV5-1
J: TRBJ2-7
D: TRBD2
size: few
DNA: TGCGCCAGCAGCTTAGCGGGGGGGAGCTACGAGCAGTACTTC
CDR3: CASSLAGGSYEQYF

V: TRBV6-7
J: TRBJ2-3
D: TRBD2
size: NA
DNA: TGTGCCAGCAGTTACTCCTCCGGGACTAGGGGAGGTACGCAGTATTTT
CDR3: CASSYSSGTRGGTQYF

V: TRBV6-5
J: TRBJ1-2
D: TRBD1
size: NA
DNA: TGTGCCAGCAGTGCCGGACAGGGCTACTATGGCTACACCTTC
CDR3: CASSAGQGYYGYTF

V: TRBV7-9
J: TRBJ2-7
D: TRBD1
size: few
DNA: TGTGCCAGCAGCTCGTTAGGGACAGGGGGCTACGAGCAGTACTTC
CDR3: CASSSLGTGGYEQYF

V: TRBV28
J: TRBJ1-2
D: TRBD1
size: NA
DNA: TGTGCCAGCAGTTATACGACAGGGTTTGGCTACACCTTC
CDR3: CASSYTTGFGYTF

V: TRBV25-1
J: TRBJ1-1
D: TRBD1
size: NA
DNA: TGTGCCAGCAAGGGACAGGGGGCTATGAACACTGAAGCTTTCTTT
CDR3: CASKGQGAMNTEAFF

V: TRBV2
J: TRBJ2-7
D: NA
size: NA
DNA: TGTGCCAGCACCTCCTTAGGGGCTGGCTACGAGCAGTACTTC
CDR3: CASTSLGAGYEQYF

V: TRBV5-6
J: TRBJ1-2
D: NA
size: NA
DNA: TGTGCCAGCAGCTTCATGACAAGAACTAACTATGGCTACACCTTC
CDR3: CASSFMTRTNYGYTF

V: TRBV7-9
J: TRBJ2-3
D: TRBD2
size: once
DNA: TGTGCCAGCAGCTTAGTCGGCGGGGGGATCCCCAGCACAGATACGCAGTATTTT
CDR3: CASSLVGGGIPSTDTQYF

V: TRBV28
J: TRBJ2-4
D: TRBD2
size: NA
DNA: TGTGCCAGCAGCCAAGCGGGGTTCGCCAAAAACATTCAGTACTTC
CDR3: CASSQAGFAKNIQYF